These T cell receptor beta chains were read from a single sample in a study of neoadjuvant anti-PD-1 for oral cavity cancer. Method: immunoSEQ multiplex PCR; TCRdb's copy keeps in-frame clones and lacks some. The sample consists of about 80,000 clones, 70% to 85% of them appearing once. The sample was PBMCs, taken before nivolumab (anti-PD-1) treatment. The receptors originated from a person aged 40 to 85 with oral cavity squamous cell carcinoma. The CDR3 runs from the conserved cysteine through the conserved F or W. D genes are given only for firm matches. The listing skips clone size in some rows; elsewhere it reads once, few, many or a size class.

TRBD2 TRBJ2-1 14 once TRBV28 TGTGCCAGCAGAACGGGAGGCACCTACAATGAGCAGTTCTTC CASRTGGTYNEQFF
NA TRBJ2-7 15 NA TRBV19 TGTGCCAGTACCCAAGGGGGACAAGGAGATGGAGAGCAGTACTTC CASTQGGQGDGEQYF
NA TRBJ2-5 14 NA TRBV6-5 TGTGCCAGCAGCCGAGCGAGGGGGCAAGAGACCCAGTACTTC CASSRARGQETQYF
TRBD2 TRBJ2-5 17 NA TRBV7-6 TGTGCCAGCAGCTTAGAAGTCGGACTAGCGGGTCAAGAGACCCAGTACTTC CASSLEVGLAGQETQYF
NA TRBJ1-1 13 NA TRBV5-1 TGCGCCAGCAGCCTGGGGGGGCACACTGAAGCTTTCTTT CASSLGGHTEAFF
NA TRBJ2-5 14 NA TRBV14 TGTGCCAGCAGCCAAGTGGATCATTTGGAGACCCAGTACTTC CASSQVDHLETQYF
NA TRBJ2-1 14 NA TRBV6-6 TGTGCCAGCAGCACCCTACAGGGATCCAATGAGCAGTTCTTC CASSTLQGSNEQFF
NA TRBJ2-7 11 NA TRBV6-1 TGTGCCAGCAGTCAAATCTACGAGCAGTACTTC CASSQIYEQYF
NA TRBJ2-1 13 NA TRBV25-1 TGTGCCAGCAGTCAAGACCAGGGGGGAAGGCAGTTCTTC CASSQDQGGRQFF
NA TRBJ2-3 15 NA TRBV5-6 TGTGCCAGCAGCCGCAGGAGGCTGGGGACAGATACGCAGTATTTT CASSRRRLGTDTQYF
NA TRBJ2-6 14 NA TRBV30 TGTGCCTGGAGTGTTTCCTCTGGGGCCAACGTCCTGACTTTC CAWSVSSGANVLTF
NA TRBJ1-5 13 NA TRBV27 TGTGCCAGCAGTTACCGACCCAATCAGCCCCAGCATTTT CASSYRPNQPQHF
NA TRBJ2-1 15 NA TRBV6-5 TGTGCCAGCAGGAACGACAGAGGGTCCTACAATGAGCAGTTCTTC CASRNDRGSYNEQFF
NA TRBJ2-6 17 NA TRBV11-2 TGTGCCAGCAGCTTAGTTACGGGAGAGGCTGGGGCCAACGTCCTGACTTTC CASSLVTGEAGANVLTF
NA TRBJ1-1 13 NA TRBV19 TGTGCCAGTAATGATTTGGGAGGAACTGAAGCTTTCTTT CASNDLGGTEAFF
NA TRBJ1-1 15 few TRBV9 TGTGCCAGCAGCGTAGGGGGCACAGCGAACACTGAAGCTTTCTTT CASSVGGTANTEAFF
NA TRBJ1-3 17 NA TRBV4-1 TGCGCCAGCAGCCAAGGACGACAGGCCATCCACGGAAACACCATATATTTT CASSQGRQAIHGNTIYF
NA TRBJ2-2 14 few TRBV2 TGTGCCAGCAGGGAGGGAGCGAACACCGGGGAGCTGTTTTTT CASREGANTGELFF
NA TRBJ1-5 16 NA TRBV9 TGTGCCAGCAGCGTAGGGGGAGGGGGAGCCAATCAGCCCCAGCATTTT CASSVGGGGANQPQHF
NA TRBJ1-2 14 NA TRBV2 TGTGCCAGCACTGCCGGGGCCTCTTACTATGGCTACACCTTC CASTAGASYYGYTF
TRBD1 TRBJ2-1 14 NA TRBV29-1 TGCAGCGTTGAAGGGACAGGGGGATTCAATGAGCAGTTCTTC CSVEGTGGFNEQFF
NA TRBJ1-2 14 NA TRBV2 TGTGCCAGCAGACTTAGCCCCGCTAACTATGGCTACACCTTC CASRLSPANYGYTF
NA TRBJ2-7 14 NA TRBV7-3 TGTGCCAGCAGCTTGGACTCAAGCTCCTACGAGCAGTACTTC CASSLDSSSYEQYF
TRBD2 TRBJ2-7 15 NA TRBV6-1 TGTGCCAGCAGGGGGGGAGGGGCCAACTCCTACGAGCAGTACTTC CASRGGGANSYEQYF
NA TRBJ1-5 13 NA TRBV2 TGTGCCAGCAGGGCAGGGGTGGGTCAGCCCCAGCATTTT CASRAGVGQPQHF
NA TRBJ1-1 13 NA TRBV7-9 TGTGCCAGCAGCTTAGCACAGGGCCCTGAAGCTTTCTTT CASSLAQGPEAFF
TRBD1 TRBJ2-1 15 NA TRBV6-5 TGTGCCAGCAGCCGAGACAGGGGAGGCTACAATGAGCAGTTCTTC CASSRDRGGYNEQFF
TRBD2 TRBJ2-7 16 once TRBV5-1 TGCGCCAGCAGCTTGTCTTCAGGCCCTAGCGGCTACGAGCAGTACTTC CASSLSSGPSGYEQYF
NA TRBJ2-7 12 NA TRBV7-9 TGTGCCAGCAGCTTAGAGTCCTACGAGCAGTACTTC CASSLESYEQYF
TRBD2 TRBJ2-2 17 NA TRBV30 TGTGCCTGGGGGGGGACTAGCGGGAGATCATACACCGGGGAGCTGTTTTTT CAWGGTSGRSYTGELFF
NA TRBJ2-1 16 NA TRBV6-4 TGTGCCAGCAGTGATGACCCCAGCAGCTCCTACAATGAGCAGTTCTTC CASSDDPSSSYNEQFF
TRBD2 TRBJ2-3 16 NA TRBV5-6 TGTGCCAGCAGCTTCGGACTAGCGGCCGTCCCAGATACGCAGTATTTT CASSFGLAAVPDTQYF
NA TRBJ2-3 16 few TRBV10-3 TGTGCCATCAGTGAGTCGACGGGCGGAGCCACAGATACGCAGTATTTT CAISESTGGATDTQYF
NA TRBJ1-1 15 NA TRBV10-2 TGCGCCAGCAGTGAGTCAGCCGACGGGGACACTGAAGCTTTCTTT CASSESADGDTEAFF
NA TRBJ1-2 12 once TRBV6-5 TGTGCCAGTGGGCGAGGGGTGGGTGGCTACACCTTC CASGRGVGGYTF
TRBD2 TRBJ2-7 17 NA TRBV28 TGTGCCAGCAGTTTAAGTGGAAGCCTAGCGGGTAGCTACGAGCAGTACTTC CASSLSGSLAGSYEQYF
NA TRBJ2-1 11 NA TRBV20-1 TGCAGTGCCTCTGGATACAATGAGCAGTTCTTC CSASGYNEQFF
TRBD1 TRBJ1-5 17 once TRBV19 TGTGCCAGTAGTGCCGGGACAGGGTCCCTGCAGAATCAGCCCCAGCATTTT CASSAGTGSLQNQPQHF
TRBD2 TRBJ2-2 16 NA TRBV7-2 TGTGCCAGCAGCCAGCAGCCCACTAGCGGGGGCGGGGAGCTGTTTTTT CASSQQPTSGGGELFF
NA TRBJ2-7 14 NA TRBV11-2 TGTGCCAGCAGCTATTCCGGGAGCTCCTACGAGCAGTACTTC CASSYSGSSYEQYF
TRBD1 TRBJ1-4 14 NA TRBV6-5 TGTGCCAGCAGTTCTCAGGGGGTGGGTGAAAAACTGTTTTTT CASSSQGVGEKLFF
TRBD1 TRBJ1-1 15 NA TRBV7-9 TGTGCCAGCAGCCTAGGACAGGGACTGAACACTGAAGCTTTCTTT CASSLGQGLNTEAFF
NA TRBJ2-1 14 NA TRBV13 TGTGCCAGCAGCGGTAGGACGGCCTACAATGAGCAGTTCTTC CASSGRTAYNEQFF
NA TRBJ2-1 12 once TRBV29-1 TGCAGCGTTGTCCCTACCGTCAATGAGCAGTTCTTC CSVVPTVNEQFF
NA TRBJ2-1 15 NA TRBV5-1 TGCGCCAGCAGCCAGGACTCGAGCTCCTACAATGAGCAGTTCTTC CASSQDSSSYNEQFF
NA TRBJ2-5 15 NA TRBV5-8 TGTGCCAGCAGCTTGCAGGGCAGAGCTCAAGAGACCCAGTACTTC CASSLQGRAQETQYF
NA TRBJ1-4 12 NA TRBV2 TGTGCCAGCAGTGAGGGGTTCGGGAAACTGTTTTTT CASSEGFGKLFF
NA TRBJ2-1 13 NA TRBV6-5 TGTGCCAGCAGCAGAGACGGGACTGGCGTGCAGTTCTTC CASSRDGTGVQFF
NA TRBJ1-5 15 NA TRBV19 TGTGCCAGTAGTATCATTCTCCAGGGGCATCAGCCCCAGCATTTT CASSIILQGHQPQHF